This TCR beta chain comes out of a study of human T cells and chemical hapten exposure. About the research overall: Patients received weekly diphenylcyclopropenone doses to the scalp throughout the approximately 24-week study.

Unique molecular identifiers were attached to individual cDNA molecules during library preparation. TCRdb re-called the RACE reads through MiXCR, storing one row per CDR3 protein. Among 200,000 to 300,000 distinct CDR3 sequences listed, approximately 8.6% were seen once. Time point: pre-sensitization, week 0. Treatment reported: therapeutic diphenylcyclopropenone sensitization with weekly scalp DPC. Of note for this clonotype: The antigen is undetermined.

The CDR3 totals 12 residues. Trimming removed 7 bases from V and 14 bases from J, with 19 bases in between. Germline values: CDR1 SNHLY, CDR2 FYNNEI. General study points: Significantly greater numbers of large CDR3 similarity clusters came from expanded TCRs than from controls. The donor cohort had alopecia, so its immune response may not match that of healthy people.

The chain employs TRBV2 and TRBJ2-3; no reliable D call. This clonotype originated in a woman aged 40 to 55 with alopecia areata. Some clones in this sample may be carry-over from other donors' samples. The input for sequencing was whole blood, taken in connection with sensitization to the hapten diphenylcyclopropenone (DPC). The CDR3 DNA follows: TGTGCCAGCAATGGCATCAAGGGCCAGCCGTATTTT. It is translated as CASNGIKGQPYF.